Listed below are T cell receptor beta chains from one sample, sequenced in a study of cytomegalovirus exposure and HLA in healthy donors. Sequencing used immunoSEQ multiplex PCR; TCRdb keeps in-frame clones, though not all of them. Counted here are 110,000 to 150,000 clones, 80% to 85% occurring once; the ten biggest clones make up more than 2%. Sequencing was carried out using PBMCs. The receptor set was obtained from a boy between 2 and 10 years old in good health and CMV-seronegative. Each CDR3 is given with its conserved first and last residue. Each record gives: V gene, D gene, J gene, clone size, CDR3 protein, CDR3 DNA. The D gene is left open where the match is weak. The listing skips clone size in some rows; elsewhere it reads once, few, many or a size class.

>TRBV6-1|TRBD1|TRBJ2-3|-
CASSDDMAIGQATDTQYF
TGTGCCAGCAGTGACGATATGGCGATAGGACAGGCCACAGATACGCAGTATTTT
>TRBV5-3|TRBD1|TRBJ2-5|-
CARSLGTGEKETQYF
TGTGCCAGAAGCTTGGGGACAGGGGAGAAAGAGACCCAGTACTTC
>TRBV7-9|-|TRBJ1-4|-
CASGLAGGRDNNVGEKLFF
TGTGCCAGCGGCTTAGCGGGGGGGCGCGATAATAACGTCGGTGAAAAACTGTTTTTT
>TRBV30|-|TRBJ2-5|once
CAWRGDKAGFVTQYF
TGTGCCTGGAGGGGGGACAAGGCAGGGTTTGTGACCCAGTACTTC
>TRBV18|-|TRBJ2-6|-
CASSLIESSGANVLTF
TGTGCCAGCTCACTTATTGAGAGCTCTGGGGCCAACGTCCTGACTTTC
>TRBV12-5|-|TRBJ2-7|-
CASGLVGQPYEQYF
TGTGCTAGTGGTTTGGTTGGACAGCCCTACGAGCAGTACTTC
>TRBV7-9|-|TRBJ2-5|-
CASSLHREGETQYF
TGTGCCAGCAGCTTACACAGGGAGGGTGAGACCCAGTACTTC
>TRBV28|-|TRBJ1-5|-
CASSLGRGSRSNQPQHF
TGTGCCAGCAGTTTGGGTCGGGGGTCGAGAAGCAATCAGCCCCAGCATTTT
>TRBV6-1|-|TRBJ2-2|-
CASREEGKITGELFF
TGTGCCAGTCGCGAGGAGGGGAAAATCACCGGGGAGCTGTTTTTT
>TRBV21-1|-|TRBJ2-7|-
CASSLGARGSSYEQYF
TGTGCCAGCAGTTTGGGGGCTCGGGGCAGTTCCTACGAGCAGTACTTC
>TRBV7-9|-|TRBJ2-1|-
CASSLARGFNEQFF
TGTGCCAGCAGCTTAGCTAGAGGGTTCAATGAGCAGTTCTTC
>TRBV6-6|-|TRBJ1-2|-
CASSTSGGYTF
-
>TRBV29-1|TRBD1|TRBJ2-2|-
CSVGQGHTGELFF
TGCAGCGTTGGACAGGGGCACACCGGGGAGCTGTTTTTT
>TRBV7-4|TRBD2|TRBJ2-1|-
CASSLYRQTGTSGGAGEQFF
TGTGCCAGCAGCCTCTACCGACAGACCGGGACTAGCGGGGGGGCCGGTGAGCAGTTCTTC
>TRBV11-2|-|TRBJ2-1|-
CASSSPLKQVRSGVEQFF
TGTGCCAGCAGCTCCCCTTTAAAGCAAGTAAGGTCGGGAGTGGAGCAGTTCTTC
>TRBV19|-|TRBJ1-2|-
CASTAAPRGGYTF
TGTGCCAGTACCGCGGCTCCCCGAGGAGGCTACACCTTC
>TRBV28|-|TRBJ1-5|-
CASSPGGAVQPQHF
TGTGCCAGCAGTCCGGGGGGCGCGGTTCAGCCCCAGCATTTT
>TRBV27|-|TRBJ1-5|few
CASSPTGTNQPQHF
TGTGCCAGCAGCCCTACAGGTACCAATCAGCCCCAGCATTTT
>TRBV2|-|TRBJ2-7|-
CASSRTDSGLYEQYF
TGTGCCAGCAGTCGGACGGACTCCGGGCTCTACGAGCAGTACTTC
>TRBV6-1|-|TRBJ2-3|-
CASRISGCCTDTQYF
TGTGCCAGCAGAATTTCAGGGTGTTGCACAGATACGCAGTATTTT
>TRBV4-2|TRBD1|TRBJ2-1|-
CASSQDRDRDYNEQFF
TGTGCCAGCAGCCAAGACCGGGACAGAGATTACAATGAGCAGTTCTTC
>TRBV6-6|TRBD1|TRBJ2-7|-
CASSYLSGTDFEQYF
TGTGCCAGCAGTTACTTATCCGGGACAGACTTCGAGCAGTACTTC
>TRBV12-5|TRBD2|TRBJ2-7|-
CASGLGDRGLAGAPYEQYF
TGTGCTAGTGGTCTTGGGGACAGGGGACTAGCGGGAGCCCCCTACGAGCAGTACTTC
>TRBV10-1|TRBD1|TRBJ2-7|-
CASSRTGGLGEQYF
TGCGCCAGCAGTAGGACAGGGGGTCTCGGAGAGCAGTACTTC
>TRBV7-2|-|TRBJ2-7|-
CASSLDRRDEQYF
TGTGCCAGCAGCTTAGATCGGCGGGATGAGCAGTACTTC
>TRBV5-1|-|TRBJ2-1|-
CASSPSGGRPYNEQFF
TGCGCCAGCAGCCCCTCCGGGGGGCGTCCGTACAATGAGCAGTTCTTC
>TRBV6-4|TRBD1|TRBJ2-6|few
CASSDGTGGSGANVLTF
TGTGCCAGCAGTGACGGGACAGGGGGCTCTGGGGCCAACGTCCTGACTTTC
>TRBV7-3|TRBD1|TRBJ2-2|-
CASSFIGQGFATGELFF
TGTGCCAGCAGCTTTATAGGACAGGGGTTTGCCACCGGGGAGCTGTTTTTT
>TRBV6-5|-|TRBJ2-5|-
CASHRTRLQETQYF
TGTGCCAGCCACCGTACGCGGCTCCAAGAGACCCAGTACTTC
>TRBV7-6|-|TRBJ1-2|-
CASSLVADSLRYGYTF
TGTGCCAGCAGCTTAGTTGCGGACAGCTTACGCTATGGCTACACCTTC
>TRBV19|TRBD2|TRBJ2-3|-
CASSISGGGTDTQYF
TGTGCCAGTAGTATATCGGGGGGGGGTACAGATACGCAGTATTTT
>TRBV5-1|TRBD2|TRBJ2-7|-
CASSLVGLAGGPLDEQYF
TGCGCCAGCAGCTTGGTGGGACTAGCGGGGGGGCCGCTCGACGAGCAGTACTTC
>TRBV12-5|-|TRBJ1-1|-
CASGFGGGRGNTEAFF
TGTGCTAGTGGTTTCGGGGGAGGACGAGGGAACACTGAAGCTTTCTTT
>TRBV29-1|-|TRBJ1-2|-
CSGRTVEYGYTF
TGCAGCGGCCGGACAGTCGAGTATGGCTACACCTTC
>TRBV27|-|TRBJ2-3|-
CASSPTPGLDTQYF
TGTGCCAGCAGTCCCACCCCAGGTTTAGATACGCAGTATTTT
>TRBV7-9|TRBD2|TRBJ2-7|-
CASSLVTGGEPYEQYF
TGTGCCAGCAGCTTAGTAACGGGAGGGGAACCCTACGAGCAGTACTTC
>TRBV6-5|-|TRBJ1-2|once
CASTDRGSSYGYTF
TGTGCCAGCACTGATAGGGGCTCTTCCTATGGCTACACCTTC
>TRBV5-6|TRBD1|TRBJ1-1|-
CASSQGQVEAFF
TGTGCCAGCAGCCAAGGACAGGTTGAAGCTTTCTTT
>TRBV5-4|-|TRBJ2-5|-
CASSGKRGEGRVETQYF
TGTGCCAGCAGCGGAAAAAGGGGGGAGGGCCGTGTGGAGACCCAGTACTTC
>TRBV29-1|-|TRBJ1-1|-
CSVVHRRDEAFF
TGCAGCGTTGTCCACCGGAGGGACGAAGCTTTCTTT
>TRBV27|TRBD1|TRBJ2-7|-
CASSLWTGGSYEQYF
TGTGCCAGCAGTTTATGGACAGGGGGCTCCTACGAGCAGTACTTC
>TRBV9|TRBD1|TRBJ2-1|-
CASSVLRDRGYNEQFF
TGTGCCAGCAGCGTACTCCGGGACAGGGGCTACAATGAGCAGTTCTTC
>TRBV27|-|TRBJ1-6|once
CASSLFDRDNSPLHF
TGTGCCAGCAGTTTATTTGACAGAGATAATTCACCCCTCCACTTT
>TRBV7-8|TRBD2|TRBJ2-5|-
CASSLVGTSAETQYF
TGTGCCAGCAGCTTAGTTGGGACTAGTGCAGAGACCCAGTACTTC
>TRBV2|TRBD2|TRBJ2-4|-
CASSTTGGGWAVLAKNIQYF
TGTGCCAGCAGTACCACGGGGGGGGGTTGGGCCGTCCTAGCCAAAAACATTCAGTACTTC
>TRBV7-3|-|TRBJ2-1|-
CASSLVQRVEGIYNEQFF
TGTGCCAGCAGCTTAGTCCAGAGGGTGGAGGGGATATACAATGAGCAGTTCTTC
>TRBV2|-|TRBJ2-2|once
CASSQQVTGELFF
TGTGCCAGCAGTCAACAGGTCACCGGGGAGCTGTTTTTT
>TRBV7-9|-|TRBJ2-4|-
CASSLRTGVKNIQYF
TGTGCCAGCAGCTTGAGGACGGGGGTCAAAAACATTCAGTACTTC
>TRBV7-9|TRBD2|TRBJ2-1|-
CASSFHSGGAYNEQFF
TGTGCCAGCAGTTTCCATAGCGGGGGGGCCTACAATGAGCAGTTCTTC
>TRBV27|TRBD1|TRBJ2-7|-
CASRPRGTGVLGLYEQYF
TGTGCCAGCCGCCCCCGCGGGACAGGAGTCCTAGGACTCTACGAGCAGTACTTC